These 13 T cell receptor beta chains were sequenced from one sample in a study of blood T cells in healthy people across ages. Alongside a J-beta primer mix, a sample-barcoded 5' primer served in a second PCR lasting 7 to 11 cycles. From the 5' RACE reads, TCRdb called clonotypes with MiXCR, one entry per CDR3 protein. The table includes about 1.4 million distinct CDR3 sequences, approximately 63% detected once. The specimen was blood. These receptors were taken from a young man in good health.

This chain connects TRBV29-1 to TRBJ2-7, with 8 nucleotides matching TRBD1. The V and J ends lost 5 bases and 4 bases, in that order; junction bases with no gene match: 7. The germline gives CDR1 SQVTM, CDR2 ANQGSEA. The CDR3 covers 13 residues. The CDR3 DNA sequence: TGCAGCGTTTTAGGAAGGGACAGGTACGAGCAGTACTTC. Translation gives CSVLGRDRYEQYF.

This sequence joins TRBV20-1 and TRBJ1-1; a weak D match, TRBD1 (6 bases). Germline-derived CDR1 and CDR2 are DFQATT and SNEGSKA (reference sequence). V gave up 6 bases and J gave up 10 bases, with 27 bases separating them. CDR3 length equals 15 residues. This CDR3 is CSAQRATGNALGAFF. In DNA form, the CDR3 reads TGCAGTGCGCAAAGAGCCACAGGGAACGCATTAGGAGCTTTCTTT.

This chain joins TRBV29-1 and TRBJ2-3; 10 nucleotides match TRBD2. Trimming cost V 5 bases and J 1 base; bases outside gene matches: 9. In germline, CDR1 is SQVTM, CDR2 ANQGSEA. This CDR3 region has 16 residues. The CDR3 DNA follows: TGCAGCGTTTACCTACTAGGACTAGCGGGCACAGATACGCAGTATTTT. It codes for CSVYLLGLAGTDTQYF.

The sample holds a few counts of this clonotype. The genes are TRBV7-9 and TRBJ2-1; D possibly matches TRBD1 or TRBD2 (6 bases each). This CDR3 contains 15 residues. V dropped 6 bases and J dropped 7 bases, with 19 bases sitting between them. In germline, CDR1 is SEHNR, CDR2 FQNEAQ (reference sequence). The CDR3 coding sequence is TGTGCCAGCAGGCTTGGGGGGCCGCGAAGGAATGAGCAGTTCTTC. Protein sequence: CASRLGGPRRNEQFF.

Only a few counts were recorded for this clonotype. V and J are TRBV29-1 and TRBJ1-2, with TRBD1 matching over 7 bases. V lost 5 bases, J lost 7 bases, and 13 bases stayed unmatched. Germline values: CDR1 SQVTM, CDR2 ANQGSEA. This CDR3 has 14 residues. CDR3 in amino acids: CSVNTGDLVGGYTF. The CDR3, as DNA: TGCAGCGTTAATACAGGGGATTTGGTGGGTGGCTACACCTTC.

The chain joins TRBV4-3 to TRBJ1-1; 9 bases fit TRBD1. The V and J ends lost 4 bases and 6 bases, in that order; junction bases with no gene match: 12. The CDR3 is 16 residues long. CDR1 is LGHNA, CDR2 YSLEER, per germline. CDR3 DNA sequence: TGCGCCAGCAGCCTACGGGACAGGGAGGCGTTTGCTGAAGCTTTCTTT. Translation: CASSLRDREAFAEAFF.

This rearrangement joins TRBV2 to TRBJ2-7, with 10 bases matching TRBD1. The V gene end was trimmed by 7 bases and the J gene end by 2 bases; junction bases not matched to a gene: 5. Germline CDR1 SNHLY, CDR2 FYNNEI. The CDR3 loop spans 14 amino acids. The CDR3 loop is CASIDRGHTYEQYF. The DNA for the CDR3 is TGTGCCAGCATCGACAGGGGGCACACCTACGAGCAGTACTTC.

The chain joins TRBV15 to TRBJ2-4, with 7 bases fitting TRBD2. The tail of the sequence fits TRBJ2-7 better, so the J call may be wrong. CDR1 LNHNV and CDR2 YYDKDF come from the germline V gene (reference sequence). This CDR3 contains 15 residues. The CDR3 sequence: CATSRDLRGEYEQYF. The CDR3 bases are TGTGCCACCAGCAGAGATCTACGGGGGGAGTACGAGCAGTACTTC.

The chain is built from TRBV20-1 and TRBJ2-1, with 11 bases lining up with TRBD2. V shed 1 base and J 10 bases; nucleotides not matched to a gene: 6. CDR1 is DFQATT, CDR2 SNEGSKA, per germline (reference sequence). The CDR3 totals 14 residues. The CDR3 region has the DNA TGCAGTGCTAGAGTGGGACTAGCGGACACCGAGCAGTTCTTC. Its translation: CSARVGLADTEQFF.

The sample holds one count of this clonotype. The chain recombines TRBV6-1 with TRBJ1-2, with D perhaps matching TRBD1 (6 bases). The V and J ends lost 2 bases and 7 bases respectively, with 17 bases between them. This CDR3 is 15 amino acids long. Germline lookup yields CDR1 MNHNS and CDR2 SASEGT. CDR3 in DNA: TGTGCCAGCAGTGAATCTGGGGGCGCATCATCTGGCTACACCTTC. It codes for CASSESGGASSGYTF.

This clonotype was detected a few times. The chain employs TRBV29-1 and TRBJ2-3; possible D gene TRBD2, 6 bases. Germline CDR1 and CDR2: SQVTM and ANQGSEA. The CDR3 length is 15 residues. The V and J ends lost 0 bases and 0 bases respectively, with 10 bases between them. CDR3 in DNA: TGCAGCGTTGAAGATCCGGAGGGAAGCACAGATACGCAGTATTTT. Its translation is CSVEDPEGSTDTQYF.

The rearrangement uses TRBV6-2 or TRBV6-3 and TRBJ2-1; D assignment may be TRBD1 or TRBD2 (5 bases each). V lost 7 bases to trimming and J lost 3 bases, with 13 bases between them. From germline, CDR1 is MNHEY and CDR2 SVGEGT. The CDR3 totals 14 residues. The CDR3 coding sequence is TGTGCCAGCACCCCCGGGACGGACTACAATGAGCAGTTCTTC. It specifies CASTPGTDYNEQFF.

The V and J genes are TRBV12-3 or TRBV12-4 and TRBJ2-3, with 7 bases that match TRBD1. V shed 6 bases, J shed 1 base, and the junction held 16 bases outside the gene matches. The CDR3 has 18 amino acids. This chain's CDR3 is CASSTGTVGVGGTDTQYF. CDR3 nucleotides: TGTGCCAGCAGCACCGGGACAGTAGGGGTAGGGGGCACAGATACGCAGTATTTT.